The rows below give T cell receptor beta chains drawn from one sample of a study of regulatory T cells in long-lasting Graves disease. TCRdb fed the multiplex PCR reads into MiXCR, producing one record per CDR3 protein. This table holds roughly 420,000 distinct CDR3 sequences, about a sixth found once. The sample was also linked to a second study, of T cells in Graves' hyperthyroidism and ophthalmopathy.

This specimen consisted of peripheral blood mononuclear cells (PBMCs), obtained at new diagnosis, from a patient treated with antithyroid drugs. The receptors come from a woman younger than 30 with Graves disease. The CDR3 runs from the conserved cysteine through the conserved F or W. The D gene is left open where the match is weak. Expanded clones get a size class; other rows say once, few or many, or leave the size out.

v_gene	j_gene	abundance	d_gene	CDR3aa	CDR3nt
TRBV5-1	TRBJ1-4	many	NA	CASSFDSSALNEKLFF	TGCGCCAGCAGCTTCGACTCCTCCGCTCTGAATGAAAAACTGTTTTTT
TRBV7-8	TRBJ2-1	few	TRBD1	CASSFAGGAYNEQFF	TGTGCCAGCAGCTTCGCAGGGGGCGCGTACAATGAGCAGTTCTTC
TRBV2	TRBJ2-1	many	TRBD2	CASSLHSPGLAKSWWNNEQFF	TGTGCCAGCAGCCTTCATAGCCCGGGACTAGCAAAATCTTGGTGGAACAATGAGCAGTTCTTC
TRBV30	TRBJ1-1	few	NA	CAWSRGELNTEAFF	TGTGCCTGGAGTAGGGGGGAATTGAACACTGAAGCTTTCTTT
TRBV29-1	TRBJ2-2	NA	NA	CSVNRNTGELFF	TGCAGCGTGAACAGGAACACCGGGGAGCTGTTTTTT
TRBV4-2	TRBJ2-7	many	TRBD2	CASSQEGSGESYEQYF	TGTGCCAGCAGCCAAGAGGGGAGCGGGGAGTCCTACGAGCAGTACTTC
TRBV28	TRBJ2-3	many	NA	CASSLSGYTDTQYF	TGTGCCAGCAGTTTGTCCGGATACACAGATACGCAGTATTTT
TRBV20-1	TRBJ1-5	few	NA	CSARVEESNQPQHF	TGCAGTGCTAGAGTCGAAGAAAGCAATCAGCCCCAGCATTTT
TRBV29-1	TRBJ1-1	NA	TRBD1	CSVDGTGTSEAFF	TGCAGCGTTGACGGGACAGGGACGTCCGAAGCTTTCTTT
TRBV5-1	TRBJ1-6	NA	NA	CASSLRLDNSPLHF	TGCGCCAGCAGCTTAAGACTGGATAATTCACCCCTCCACTTT
TRBV6-2/TRBV6-3	TRBJ1-2	few	TRBD1	CASSWSGGGGGYTF	TGTGCCAGCAGTTGGTCAGGGGGAGGGGGTGGCTACACCTTC
TRBV6-2/TRBV6-3	TRBJ2-1	many	NA	CASSDFRNRRDNEQFF	TGTGCCAGCAGTGACTTCCGGAACAGGAGAGACAATGAGCAGTTCTTC
TRBV28	TRBJ2-2	NA	NA	CASSGPEQLGRSGELFF	TGTGCCAGCAGTGGGCCGGAACAGCTCGGGCGTTCGGGGGAGCTGTTTTTT
TRBV29-1	TRBJ2-1	many	TRBD1	CSAKDRVNEQFF	TGCAGCGCTAAGGACAGGGTCAATGAGCAGTTCTTC
TRBV7-8	TRBJ1-1	few	NA	CASSLDSLGAFF	TGTGCCAGCAGCTTAGACTCTCTAGGGGCTTTCTTT
TRBV7-9	TRBJ2-3	NA	NA	CASSDGQRGDTQYF	TGTGCCAGCAGTGACGGACAACGCGGGGATACGCAGTATTTT
TRBV11-2	TRBJ2-3	many	TRBD2	CASSLLGTSGSTDTQYF	TGTGCCAGCAGCTTACTAGGGACTAGCGGGAGCACAGATACGCAGTATTTT
TRBV6-4	TRBJ2-3	many	TRBD2	CASSSGAGGTDTQYF	TGTGCCAGCAGTTCCGGAGCGGGGGGCACAGATACGCAGTATTTT
TRBV7-8	TRBJ2-5	many	NA	CASSLPSSETQYF	TGTGCCAGCAGCTTACCCTCGAGCGAGACCCAGTACTTC
TRBV20-1	TRBJ2-1	many	TRBD1	CSAETGVGDNEQFF	TGCAGTGCAGAAACAGGGGTGGGAGACAATGAGCAGTTCTTC
TRBV4-1	TRBJ1-1	NA	TRBD1	CASSQIGTGTYTEAFF	TGCGCCAGCAGCCAAATCGGGACAGGGACGTACACTGAAGCTTTCTTT
TRBV9	TRBJ2-7	many	TRBD1	CASSVMGQSTYEQYF	TGTGCCAGCAGCGTAATGGGACAGTCCACCTACGAGCAGTACTTC
TRBV28	TRBJ2-7	many	TRBD2	CASSLSPGLAGGEQYF	TGTGCCAGCAGTTTATCCCCGGGACTAGCGGGAGGCGAGCAGTACTTC
TRBV27	TRBJ2-7	many	NA	CASSVRVTDITYEQYF	TGTGCCAGCAGTGTCCGGGTGACGGACATTACCTACGAGCAGTACTTC
TRBV5-6	TRBJ2-7	few	TRBD2	CASSSRLAGGYEQYF	TGTGCCAGCAGCTCGAGACTAGCGGGAGGCTACGAGCAGTACTTC
TRBV19	TRBJ2-7	NA	TRBD2	CASRLAEGSYEQYF	TGTGCCAGTAGACTAGCGGAGGGATCCTACGAGCAGTACTTC
TRBV27	TRBJ2-3	many	TRBD1	CASSYTGQTDTQYF	TGTGCCAGCAGTTACACGGGACAGACAGATACGCAGTATTTT